This T cell receptor (beta chain) was identified during a study of shared clonotypes between healthy human individuals. Study outcomes and limitations: The four-donor shared clonotypes exceeded non-shared clonotypes in generation probability, with non-shared ones scoring lower.

Generated by immunoSEQ multiplex PCR, the TCRdb table keeps only in-frame clones and is missing some. In the table there are under 2.5 million clones, 85% to 95% of which are singletons. This CDR3 contains 17 residues. The junction had 9 bases not matched to a gene; V was cut back by 6 bases and J by 1 base. Germline lookup yields CDR1 GTSNPN and CDR2 SVGIG (reference sequence). Concerning this clone itself: Antigen specificity is unknown.

This rearrangement joins TRBV30 to TRBJ2-6, with 10 bases matching TRBD2. Sequencing used naive CD4+ T cells from PBMCs. Subset denoted: CD45RA+ positively selected. The sequence came from a man younger than 35 in good health. Some clones in this sample may be carry-over from other donors' samples. The CDR3 DNA sequence: TGTGCCTGCCCAGGGGCTAGCGGGGGATCTGGGGCCAACGTCCTGACTTTC. It specifies CACPGASGGSGANVLTF.